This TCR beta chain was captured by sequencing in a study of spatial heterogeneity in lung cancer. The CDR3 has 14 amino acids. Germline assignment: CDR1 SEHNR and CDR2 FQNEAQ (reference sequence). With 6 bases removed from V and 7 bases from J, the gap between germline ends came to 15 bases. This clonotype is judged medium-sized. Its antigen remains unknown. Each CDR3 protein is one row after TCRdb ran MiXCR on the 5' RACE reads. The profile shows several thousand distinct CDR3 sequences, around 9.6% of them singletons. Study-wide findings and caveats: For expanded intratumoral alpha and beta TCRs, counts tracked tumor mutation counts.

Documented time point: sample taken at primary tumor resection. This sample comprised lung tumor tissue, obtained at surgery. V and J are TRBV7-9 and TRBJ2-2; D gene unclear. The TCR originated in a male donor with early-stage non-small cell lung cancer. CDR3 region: CASRPDSLGGELFF. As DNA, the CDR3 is TGTGCCAGCAGACCCGACTCTCTAGGCGGGGAGCTGTTTTTT.